A single sample gave rise to the 27 T cell receptor beta chains below, sequenced in a study of cytomegalovirus exposure and HLA in healthy donors. PCR amplification relied on 60 Vbeta primers (plus 13 Jbeta primers). Generated by immunoSEQ multiplex PCR, the TCRdb table keeps only in-frame clones and is missing some. There are approximately 110,000 clones in the sample; about four fifths occur only once, and 1% to 1.5% lies in the top ten. The sample consisted of PBMCs. The receptors originated from a man aged 35 to 55 in good health and CMV-seronegative.

The V gene is TRBV5-1, the J gene TRBJ1-2; no clear D gene. V was shortened by 4 bases and J by 1 base, with 11 bases between the two germline ends. This CDR3 is built from 14 residues. Per germline, CDR1 SGHRS and CDR2 YFSETQ. The CDR3 nucleotides are TGCGCCAGCAGCCAGGACTCAATTAACTATGGCTACACCTTC. Residues: CASSQDSINYGYTF.

This clone occurred a few times. The genes are TRBV19 and TRBJ1-3; D is unresolved. The V gene's germline CDR1 is LNHDA and CDR2 SQIVND (reference sequence). Trimming pared 0 bases from V and 3 bases from J, leaving 12 bases between. The CDR3 has 16 residues. The CDR3 loop reads CASSIDGRGIGNTIYF. The CDR3 DNA is TGTGCCAGTAGTATAGATGGTCGAGGCATTGGAAACACCATATATTTT. Looking up the rest from reference TRBV19 and TRBJ1-3 gives the full variable domain: DGGITQSPKYLFRKEGQNVTLSCEQNLNHDAMYWYRQDPGQGLRLIYYSQIVNDFQKGDIAEGYSVSREKKESFPLTVTSAQKNPTAFYLCASSIDGRGIGNTIYFGEGSWLTVV.

V and J are TRBV7-8 and TRBJ2-7; 8 bases are shared with TRBD1. This CDR3 region has 14 residues. Per germline, CDR1 SGHVS and CDR2 FQNEAQ. Losses at the gene ends were 3 bases for V and 0 bases for J; bases not matched to a gene: 1. CDR3 region: CASSLQGASYEQYF. The CDR3 DNA is TGTGCCAGCAGCTTGCAGGGGGCCTCCTACGAGCAGTACTTC. Looking up the rest from reference TRBV7-8 and TRBJ2-7 gives the full variable domain: GAGVSQSPRYKVAKRGQDVALRCDPISGHVSLFWYQQALGQGPEFLTYFQNEAQLDKSGLPSDRFFAERPEGSVSTLKIQRTQQEDSAVYLCASSLQGASYEQYFGPGTRLTVT.

The rearrangement uses TRBV19 and TRBJ1-5; D is possibly TRBD1 (6 bases). Germline V gene data show CDR1 as LNHDA and CDR2 as SQIVND (reference sequence). V was cut by 3 bases and J by 5 bases, with 17 bases left in between. This CDR3 is 16 amino acids long. The CDR3 nucleotides are TGTGCCAGTAGTATGGATGGGACACAAGTTCATCAGCCCCAGCATTTT. Translating it yields CASSMDGTQVHQPQHF. Looking up the rest from reference TRBV19 and TRBJ1-5 gives the full variable domain: DGGITQSPKYLFRKEGQNVTLSCEQNLNHDAMYWYRQDPGQGLRLIYYSQIVNDFQKGDIAEGYSVSREKKESFPLTVTSAQKNPTAFYLCASSMDGTQVHQPQHFGDGTRLSIL.

The chain recombines TRBV28 with TRBJ2-1, with D maybe TRBD1 (6 bases). Trimming stripped 5 bases from V and 3 bases from J, with 20 bases between. CDR3 length equals 17 residues. In germline, CDR1 is MDHEN, CDR2 SYDVKM. CDR3 protein: CASSAPGGSSYYNEQFF. CDR3 coding DNA: TGTGCCAGCAGTGCCCCTGGGGGCAGCTCCTACTACAATGAGCAGTTCTTC.

The chain joins TRBV6-1 to TRBJ1-5, with 7 bases that match TRBD1. In germline, CDR1 is MNHNS, CDR2 SASEGT. Trimming took 4 bases from V and 1 from J; bases not matched to a gene: 1. This CDR3 comprises 14 residues. The CDR3 sequence is CASSGGQSNQPQHF. The CDR3 coding sequence is TGTGCCAGCAGTGGGGGACAGAGCAATCAGCCCCAGCATTTT.

The V and J genes are TRBV14 and TRBJ2-7, with D tentatively TRBD1 (6 bases). This CDR3 spans 14 amino acids. Germline CDR1 reads SGHDN; CDR2 reads FVKESK. Trimming stripped 1 base from V and 3 bases from J, with 10 bases between. The CDR3 DNA sequence: TGTGCCAGCAGCCAAGTACAGGGTATCTACGAGCAGTACTTC. It is translated as CASSQVQGIYEQYF.

The chain uses TRBV6-1 and TRBJ2-1; TRBD2 matches at 9 bases. From germline, CDR1 is MNHNS and CDR2 SASEGT. V trimming: 4 bases; J trimming: 5 bases; junction bases outside the gene matches: 6. The CDR3 sequence is 15 residues long. The CDR3, as DNA: TGTGCCAGCAGTGTTGGCGGGGGGGCGCACAATGAGCAGTTCTTC. Protein product: CASSVGGGAHNEQFF.

This chain uses TRBV5-4 with TRBJ2-3, with a tentative D call TRBD2 (6 bases). The V gene lost 7 bases and the J gene lost 2 bases, with 14 bases spanning the gap. Germline-derived CDR1 and CDR2 are SGHNT and YYREEE (reference sequence). This CDR3 comprises 14 residues. The CDR3: CASAGAGYTDTQYF. DNA of the CDR3: TGTGCCAGCGCCGGTGCGGGGTACACAGATACGCAGTATTTT.

The J gene is TRBJ2-7, the V gene TRBV7-8; 8 bases agree with TRBD2. CDR1 is SGHVS and CDR2 is FQNEAQ in the germline V gene. Unmatched junction bases numbered 2, after V lost 1 base and J lost 3 bases. CDR3 length: 14 residues. The CDR3 DNA sequence: TGTGCCAGCAGCTTAGAGGCGGGGGGCTACGAGCAGTACTTC. This encodes CASSLEAGGYEQYF.

The V and J genes are TRBV4-1 and TRBJ1-1, with 9 bases aligning to TRBD1. Germline V gives CDR1 MGHRA, CDR2 YSYEKL. The CDR3 has 18 amino acids. V gave up 1 base and J gave up 6 bases; unmatched junction bases: 15. CDR3 residues: CASSQGNGRTGVSAEAFF. The CDR3 nucleotides read TGCGCCAGCAGCCAAGGTAACGGGCGGACAGGGGTCTCTGCTGAAGCTTTCTTT.

The chain has TRBV4-3 and TRBJ2-1; possibly TRBD2 for D (5 bases). In germline, CDR1 is LGHNA, CDR2 YSLEER. CDR3 length: 16 amino acids. Trimming left V 3 bases short and J 8 bases short, with 20 bases between. The CDR3 protein is CASSQERLRGRDEQFF. In nucleotides, the CDR3 is TGCGCCAGCAGCCAGGAAAGATTACGGGGTAGAGATGAGCAGTTCTTC.

This clone was detected a few times. The rearrangement links TRBV7-9 to TRBJ1-2; D gene uncertain. The CDR3 has 12 residues. CDR1 and CDR2 from the germline V gene are SEHNR and FQNEAQ (reference sequence). With 6 bases removed from V and 6 bases from J, the gap between germline ends came to 11 bases. CDR3 DNA: TGTGCCAGCAGTCCGATAGTGGATGGCTACACCTTC. Translation gives CASSPIVDGYTF. Looking up the rest from reference TRBV7-9 and TRBJ1-2 gives the full variable domain: DTGVSQNPRHKITKRGQNVTFRCDPISEHNRLYWYRQTLGQGPEFLTYFQNEAQLEKSRLLSDRFSAERPKGSFSTLEIQRTEQGDSAMYLCASSPIVDGYTFGSGTRLTVV.

This chain joins TRBV9 and TRBJ1-3; no definite D call. The V gene's germline CDR1 is SGDLS and CDR2 YYNGEE. The V end was cut by 4 bases, the J end by 3 bases, with 14 bases between. This CDR3 is built from 15 residues. The CDR3 DNA is TGTGCCAGCAGCCCGTTGTGGGCCGATGGAAACACCATATATTTT. This codes for CASSPLWADGNTIYF.

This clone was detected only a few times. The chain recombines TRBV11-2 with TRBJ2-7, with TRBD1 as a possible D gene (6 bases). V was clipped by 4 bases and J by 3 bases, with 13 bases between them. The germline CDR1 and CDR2 sequences are SGHAT and FQNNGV. The CDR3 sequence is 14 residues long. CDR3 amino acids: CASSYRVVIYEQYF. Here the CDR3 DNA reads TGTGCCAGCAGCTACAGGGTTGTCATCTACGAGCAGTACTTC. Based on the CDR3 plus reference TRBV11-2 and TRBJ2-7, the full variable domain is EAGVAQSPRYKIIEKRQSVAFWCNPISGHATLYWYQQILGQGPKLLIQFQNNGVVDDSQLPKDRFSAERLKGVDSTLKIQPAKLEDSAVYLCASSYRVVIYEQYFGPGTRLTVT.

This clone was picked up one time. The rearrangement links TRBV7-8 to TRBJ2-7, with 11 bases lining up with TRBD1. Germline V gene lookup returns CDR1 SGHVS and CDR2 FQNEAQ. J was trimmed by 4 bases and V by 5 bases; bases with no gene match: 7. This CDR3 has 15 residues. In DNA form, the CDR3 reads TGTGCCAGCAGCGGTAGGGACAGGGGGGTTTACGAGCAGTACTTC. This gives the protein CASSGRDRGVYEQYF.

J is TRBJ2-3 and V is TRBV6-1; D is perhaps TRBD2 (5 bases). The CDR3 runs to 13 residues. CDR1 is MNHNS, CDR2 SASEGT, per germline. Trimming shortened V by 9 bases and J by 3 bases, and 13 bases separated the two germline ends. CDR3: CASKMPGTDTQYF. In DNA form, the CDR3 reads TGTGCCAGTAAAATGCCGGGGACAGATACGCAGTATTTT.

The chain combines TRBV27 with TRBJ2-6, with 11 bases identical to TRBD1. Germline V gene data show CDR1 as MNHEY and CDR2 as SMNVEV (reference sequence). This CDR3 is built from 17 residues. J lost 1 base, V lost 6 bases, and 5 bases had no gene match. This CDR3 is CASSKGQGVSGANVLTF. The CDR3 DNA is TGTGCCAGCAGCAAGGGACAGGGGGTATCTGGGGCCAACGTCCTGACTTTC.

The chain joins TRBV19 to TRBJ2-7, with TRBD2 identical over 11 bases. Germline V CDR1 and CDR2: LNHDA, SQIVND (reference sequence). The V gene end was trimmed by 6 bases and the J gene end by 4 bases; junction bases not matched to a gene: 11. This CDR3 is 16 amino acids long. In nucleotides, the CDR3 is TGTGCCAGTAGCAAACGCCTAGCGGGAGGTTGGTACGAGCAGTACTTC. Its translation is CASSKRLAGGWYEQYF.

The V gene is TRBV5-1, the J gene TRBJ2-5; D not resolved. Trimming stripped 2 bases from V and 2 bases from J, with 7 bases between. The CDR3 totals 13 residues. Germline V gene sequence: CDR1 SGHRS, CDR2 YFSETQ. The CDR3: CASSLQIQETQYF. In DNA form, the CDR3 reads TGCGCCAGCAGCTTACAGATACAAGAGACCCAGTACTTC.

V usage is TRBV29-1 and J usage is TRBJ1-2, with 9 positions matching TRBD1. The CDR3 has 11 amino acids. Germline CDR1 SQVTM, CDR2 ANQGSEA. The J segment lost 7 bases and the V segment lost 7 bases, leaving 4 bases of the junction unmatched. CDR3 amino acids: CSGRTGVGYTF. CDR3 DNA sequence: TGCAGCGGAAGGACAGGGGTTGGCTACACCTTC.

The CDR3 loop reads CAALGAPPGANQPQHF. DNA of the CDR3: TGTGCCGCCCTGGGGGCCCCCCCGGGTGCCAATCAGCCCCAGCATTTT. V gene TRBV6-6 combines with J gene TRBJ1-5, with D possibly TRBD1 on 6 matching bases. The germline CDR1 and CDR2 sequences are MNHNY and SVGAGI (reference sequence). V lost 11 bases to trimming and J lost 3 bases, with 23 bases between them. The CDR3 runs to 16 residues.

The genes are TRBV6-5 and TRBJ2-1, with D hard to call. V was clipped by 0 bases and J by 5 bases, with 14 bases between them. Germline CDR1 and CDR2: MNHEY and SVGAGI. This CDR3 region has 16 residues. CDR3 residues: CASSYSYWQANNEQFF. In nucleotides, the CDR3 is TGTGCCAGCAGTTACTCGTATTGGCAGGCGAACAATGAGCAGTTCTTC.

V and J are TRBV7-9 and TRBJ2-5; 10 bases line up with TRBD2. Looked up from germline, CDR1 is SEHNR and CDR2 is FQNEAQ (reference sequence). V lost 5 bases, J lost 1 base, and 10 bases stayed unmatched. The CDR3 sequence is 17 residues long. CDR3 sequence reads: CASSPREGLAPQETQYF. The CDR3, as DNA: TGTGCCAGCAGCCCAAGGGAGGGACTAGCGCCCCAAGAGACCCAGTACTTC.

This clone was found a few times. The CDR3 DNA reads as TGTGCCAGCAGCCAAGTCGAGTTAGGGGCAACTAATAATTCACCCCTCCACTTT. This gives the protein CASSQVELGATNNSPLHF. The chain carries TRBV4-2 and TRBJ1-6; possibly TRBD1 for D (5 bases). Germline CDR1 is LGHNA and CDR2 is YNFKEQ. Trimming took 1 base from V and 5 from J, leaving 18 bases between them. CDR3 length: 18 amino acids.

The V gene is TRBV18, the J gene TRBJ1-5; TRBD1 aligns across 7 bases. The CDR3 covers 16 residues. The V segment lost 4 bases and the J segment 1 base; nucleotides outside the gene matches: 7. Germline assignment: CDR1 KGHSH and CDR2 LQKENI. Here the CDR3 reads CASSLLGTVSNQPQHF. In DNA form, the CDR3 reads TGTGCCAGCTCACTTCTTGGGACAGTAAGCAATCAGCCCCAGCATTTT.

This rearrangement joins TRBV10-3 to TRBJ2-2; TRBD2 might be the D (5 bases). Trimming stripped 3 bases from V and 5 bases from J, with 13 bases between. CDR1 is ENHRY, CDR2 SYGVKD, per germline. The CDR3 is made up of 15 amino acids. This chain's CDR3 is CAISEGGLATGELFF. The CDR3 DNA sequence: TGTGCCATCAGTGAAGGCGGGCTCGCTACCGGGGAGCTGTTTTTT.